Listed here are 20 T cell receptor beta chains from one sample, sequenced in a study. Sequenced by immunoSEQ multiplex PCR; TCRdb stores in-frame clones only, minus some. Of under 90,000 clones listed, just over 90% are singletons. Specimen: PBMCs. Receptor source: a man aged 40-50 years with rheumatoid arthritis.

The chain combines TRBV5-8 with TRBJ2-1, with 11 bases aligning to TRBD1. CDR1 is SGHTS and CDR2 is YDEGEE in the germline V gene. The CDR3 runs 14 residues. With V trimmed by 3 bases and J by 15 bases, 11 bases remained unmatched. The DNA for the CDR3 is TGTGCCAGCAGCTCGGACAGGGGGCTAAGGGGCACGTTCTTC. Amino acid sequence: CASSSDRGLRGTFF.

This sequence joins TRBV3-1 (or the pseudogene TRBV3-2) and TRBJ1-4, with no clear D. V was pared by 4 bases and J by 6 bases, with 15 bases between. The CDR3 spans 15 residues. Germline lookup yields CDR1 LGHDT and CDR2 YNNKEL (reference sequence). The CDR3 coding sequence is TGTGCCAGCAGCCCCTACCGGGGAGAGGATGAAAAACTGTTTTTT. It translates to CASSPYRGEDEKLFF.

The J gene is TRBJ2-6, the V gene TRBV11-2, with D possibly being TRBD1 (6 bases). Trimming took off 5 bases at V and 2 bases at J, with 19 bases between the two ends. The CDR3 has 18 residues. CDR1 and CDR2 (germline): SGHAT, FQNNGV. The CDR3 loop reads CASSERTAAITGANVLTF. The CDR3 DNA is TGTGCCAGCAGCGAAAGGACAGCCGCGATAACTGGGGCCAACGTCCTGACTTTC.

In nucleotides, the CDR3 is TGTGCCAGCAGGTCCTCAGGGGGCATTTCACCCCTCCACTTT. This encodes CASRSSGGISPLHF. The chain carries TRBV28 and TRBJ1-6; 8 positions match TRBD1. CDR3 length: 14 residues. The germline V gene encodes CDR1 MDHEN and CDR2 SYDVKM. Trimming at V came to 6 bases and at J to 9 bases, leaving 7 bases not matched to a gene.

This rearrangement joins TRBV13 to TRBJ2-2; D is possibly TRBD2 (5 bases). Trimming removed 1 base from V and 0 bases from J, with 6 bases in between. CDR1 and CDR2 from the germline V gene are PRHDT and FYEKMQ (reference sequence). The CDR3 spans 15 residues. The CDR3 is CASSLEGANTGELFF. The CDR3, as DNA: TGTGCCAGCAGCTTAGAGGGAGCGAACACCGGGGAGCTGTTTTTT.

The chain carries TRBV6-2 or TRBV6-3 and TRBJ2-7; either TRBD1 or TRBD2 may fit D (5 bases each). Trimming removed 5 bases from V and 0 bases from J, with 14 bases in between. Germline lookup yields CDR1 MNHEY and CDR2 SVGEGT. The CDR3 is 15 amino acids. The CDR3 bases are TGTGCCAGCAGTAAGCGGAGACAGCACTCCTACGAGCAGTACTTC. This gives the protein CASSKRRQHSYEQYF.

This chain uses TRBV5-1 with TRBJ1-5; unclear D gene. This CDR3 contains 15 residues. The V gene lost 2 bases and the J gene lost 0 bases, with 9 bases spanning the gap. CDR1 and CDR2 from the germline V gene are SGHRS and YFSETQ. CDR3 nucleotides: TGCGCCAGCAGCTTAACGGGTTATAGCAATCAGCCCCAGCATTTT. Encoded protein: CASSLTGYSNQPQHF.

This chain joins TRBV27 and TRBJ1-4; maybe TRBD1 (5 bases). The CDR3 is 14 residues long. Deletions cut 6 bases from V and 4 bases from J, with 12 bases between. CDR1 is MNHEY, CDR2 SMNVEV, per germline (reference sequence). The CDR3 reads CASSTRGFNEKLFF. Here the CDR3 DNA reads TGTGCCAGCAGCACGAGGGGTTTTAATGAAAAACTGTTTTTT.

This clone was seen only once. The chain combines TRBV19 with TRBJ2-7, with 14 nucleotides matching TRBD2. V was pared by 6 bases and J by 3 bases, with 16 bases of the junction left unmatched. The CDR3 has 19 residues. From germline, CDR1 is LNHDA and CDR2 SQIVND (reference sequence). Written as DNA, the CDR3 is TGTGCCAGTAGCCTACAGGGACTAGCGGGAGTCGGGGTGGACTACGAGCAGTACTTC. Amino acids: CASSLQGLAGVGVDYEQYF.

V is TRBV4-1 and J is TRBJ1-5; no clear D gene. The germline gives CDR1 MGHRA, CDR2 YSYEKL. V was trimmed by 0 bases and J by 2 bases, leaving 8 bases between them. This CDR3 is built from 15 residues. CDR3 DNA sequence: TGCGCCAGCAGCCAAGATCGGGCTGGCAATCAGCCCCAGCATTTT. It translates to CASSQDRAGNQPQHF.

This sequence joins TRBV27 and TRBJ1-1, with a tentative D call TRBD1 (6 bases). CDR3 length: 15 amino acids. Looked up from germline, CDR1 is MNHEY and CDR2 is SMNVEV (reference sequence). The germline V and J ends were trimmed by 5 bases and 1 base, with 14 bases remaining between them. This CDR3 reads CASSRGQIQNTEAFF. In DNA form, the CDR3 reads TGTGCCAGCAGTCGCGGACAGATCCAGAACACTGAAGCTTTCTTT.

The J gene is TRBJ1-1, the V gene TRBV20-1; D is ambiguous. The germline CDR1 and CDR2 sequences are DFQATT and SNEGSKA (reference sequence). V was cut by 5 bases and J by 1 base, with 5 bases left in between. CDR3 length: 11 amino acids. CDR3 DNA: TGCAGTGCTGCAACGAACACTGAAGCTTTCTTT. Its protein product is CSAATNTEAFF.

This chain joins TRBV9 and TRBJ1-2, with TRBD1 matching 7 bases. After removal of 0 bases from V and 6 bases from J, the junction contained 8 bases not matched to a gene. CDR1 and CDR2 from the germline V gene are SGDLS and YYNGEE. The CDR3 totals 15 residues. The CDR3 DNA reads TGTGCCAGCAGCGTAGAGGAGGGACAGAGAAATGGCTACACCTTC. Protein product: CASSVEEGQRNGYTF. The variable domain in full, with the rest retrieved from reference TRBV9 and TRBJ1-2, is DSGVTQTPKHLITATGQRVTLRCSPRSGDLSVYWYQQSLDQGLQFLIQYYNGEERAKGNILERFSAQQFPDLHSELNLSSLELGDSALYFCASSVEEGQRNGYTFGSGTRLTVV.

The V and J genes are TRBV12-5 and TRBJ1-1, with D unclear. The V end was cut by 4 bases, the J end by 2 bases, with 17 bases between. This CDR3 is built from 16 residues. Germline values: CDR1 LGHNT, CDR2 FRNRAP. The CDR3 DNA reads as TGTGCTAGTGGTTCGCTTCTCTCGGGCCTTAACACTGAAGCTTTCTTT. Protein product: CASGSLLSGLNTEAFF.

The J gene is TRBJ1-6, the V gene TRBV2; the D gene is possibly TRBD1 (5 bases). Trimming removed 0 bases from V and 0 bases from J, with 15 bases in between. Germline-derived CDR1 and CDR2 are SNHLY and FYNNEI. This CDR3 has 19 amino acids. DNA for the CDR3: TGTGCCAGCAGTGAAGCGAGCGGGGGAGGGAGCTCCTATAATTCACCCCTCCACTTT. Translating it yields CASSEASGGGSSYNSPLHF.

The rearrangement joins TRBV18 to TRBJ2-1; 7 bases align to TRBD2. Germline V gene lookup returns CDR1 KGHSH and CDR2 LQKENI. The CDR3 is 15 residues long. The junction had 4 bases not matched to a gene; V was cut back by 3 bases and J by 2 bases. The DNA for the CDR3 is TGTGCCAGCTCACCTTTGGGGGGGGCCTACAATGAGCAGTTCTTC. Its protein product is CASSPLGGAYNEQFF. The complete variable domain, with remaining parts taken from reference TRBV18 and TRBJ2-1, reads NAGVMQNPRHLVRRRGQEARLRCSPMKGHSHVYWYRQLPEEGLKFMVYLQKENIIDESGMPKERFSAEFPKEGPSILRIQQVVRGDSAAYFCASSPLGGAYNEQFFGPGTRLTVL.

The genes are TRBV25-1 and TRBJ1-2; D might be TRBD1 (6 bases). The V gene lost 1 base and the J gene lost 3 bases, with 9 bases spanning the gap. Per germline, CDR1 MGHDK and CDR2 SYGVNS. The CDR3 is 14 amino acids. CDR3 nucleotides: TGTGCCAGCAGTGAATTAGGGGGGCACTATGGCTACACCTTC. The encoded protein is CASSELGGHYGYTF.

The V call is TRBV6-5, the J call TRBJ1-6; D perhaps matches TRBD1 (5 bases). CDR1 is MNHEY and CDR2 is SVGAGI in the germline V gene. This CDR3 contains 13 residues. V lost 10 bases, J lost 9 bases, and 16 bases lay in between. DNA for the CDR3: TGTGCCACCAAAGGGGCAGGAGGTTCACCCCTCCACTTT. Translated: CATKGAGGSPLHF.

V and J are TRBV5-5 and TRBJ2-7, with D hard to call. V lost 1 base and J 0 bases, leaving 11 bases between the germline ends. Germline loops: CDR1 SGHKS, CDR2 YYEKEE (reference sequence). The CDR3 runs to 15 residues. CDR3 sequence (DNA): TGTGCCAGCAGCTTGAGTGCCACCAGCTCCTACGAGCAGTACTTC. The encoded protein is CASSLSATSSYEQYF.

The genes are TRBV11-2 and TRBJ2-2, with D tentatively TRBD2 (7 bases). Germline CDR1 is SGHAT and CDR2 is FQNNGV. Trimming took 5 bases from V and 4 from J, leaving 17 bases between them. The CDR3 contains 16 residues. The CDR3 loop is CASSTPGGRVTGELFF. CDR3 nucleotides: TGTGCCAGCAGCACGCCCGGGGGGCGTGTCACCGGGGAGCTGTTTTTT.